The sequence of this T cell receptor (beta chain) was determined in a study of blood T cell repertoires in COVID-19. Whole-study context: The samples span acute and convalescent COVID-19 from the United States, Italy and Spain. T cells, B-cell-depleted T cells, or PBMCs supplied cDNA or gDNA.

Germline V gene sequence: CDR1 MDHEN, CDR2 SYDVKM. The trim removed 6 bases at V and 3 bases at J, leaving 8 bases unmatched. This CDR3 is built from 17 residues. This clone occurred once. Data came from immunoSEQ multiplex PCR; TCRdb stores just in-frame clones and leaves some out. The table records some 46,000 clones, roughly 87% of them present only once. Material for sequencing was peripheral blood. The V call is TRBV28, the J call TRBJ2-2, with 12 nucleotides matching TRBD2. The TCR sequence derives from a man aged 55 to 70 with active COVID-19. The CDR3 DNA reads TGTGCCAGCAGCAATTCCCTAGCGGGAGGGCACACCGGGGAGCTGTTTTTT. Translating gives CASSNSLAGGHTGELFF.